This is a list of T cell receptor beta chains from one sample in a study of shared clonotypes between healthy human individuals. The assay was immunoSEQ multiplex PCR, and TCRdb's table has in-frame clones only and misses some. The sample contains approximately 2.5 million clones, roughly 92% of which appear only once. Sequenced: naive CD4+ T cells sorted from blood. Receptors were obtained from a man aged 18 to 30 in good health. CDR3s include the opening cysteine and the closing phenylalanine or tryptophan. Only some rows state a clone size, as once, few, many or a class for expanded clones.

NA | TRBJ1-2 | TRBV19 | CASSIFIRDSGYTF
NA | TRBJ2-7 | TRBV5-1 | CASSLGQTPYEQYF
NA | TRBJ2-1 | TRBV2 | CASSTTGGRANNEQFF
NA | TRBJ1-6 | TRBV5-5 | CASSLSTASDSPLHF
few | TRBJ1-2 | TRBV19 | CASGGQGFNYGYTF
NA | TRBJ1-5 | TRBV7-2 | CASSQEGVGWQPQHF
NA | TRBJ2-7 | TRBV28 | CASSSYRVTYEQYF
NA | TRBJ2-7 | TRBV5-5 | CASSLAGRNYEQYF
NA | TRBJ1-1 | TRBV19 | CASSIVNLALLNTEAFF
NA | TRBJ2-2 | TRBV2 | CASSERENTGELFF
NA | TRBJ1-5 | TRBV28 | CASSSPRHYSNQPQHF
NA | TRBJ2-2 | TRBV5-5 | CASSWQGTGELFF
NA | TRBJ2-5 | TRBV4-1 | CASSQVSGTGGLETQYF
once | TRBJ2-2 | TRBV5-4 | CASSLSSGLNTGELFF
NA | TRBJ2-6 | TRBV5-6 | CASSLVPPSGANVLTF
NA | TRBJ2-2 | TRBV19 | CASSKGQGVPRTGELFF
NA | TRBJ1-1 | TRBV2 | CASISSGQRREAFF
NA | TRBJ2-4 | TRBV5-1 | CATSPGTSGGPLAKNIQYF
NA | TRBJ2-5 | TRBV10-3 | CAISDTSGSGETQYF
NA | TRBJ2-3 | TRBV6-1 | CASSEVSGGGDTQYF
NA | TRBJ2-1 | TRBV11-2 | CASSVQGPHNEQFF
NA | TRBJ2-5 | TRBV11-2 | CASSPTGPQETQYF
once | TRBJ2-2 | TRBV28 | CAGQRGSANTGELFF
NA | TRBJ2-3 | TRBV6-5 | CASQGNTDTQYF
few | TRBJ2-7 | TRBV7-9 | CASGTAPVVSSYEQYF
NA | TRBJ2-7 | TRBV6-5 | CASSRGGQGAKEQYF
NA | TRBJ2-2 | TRBV15 | CATSGSILAATGELFF
NA | TRBJ2-2 | TRBV7-8 | CASSSRGGAGELFF
NA | TRBJ1-4 | TRBV28 | CASSFSPTNEKLFF
NA | TRBJ2-7 | TRBV30 | CAWSVRAGEPYEQYF
NA | TRBJ2-1 | TRBV15 | CATSSMYSEGNEQFF
NA | TRBJ2-5 | TRBV5-1 | CASSPSAGEPETQYF
once | TRBJ2-5 | TRBV7-2 | CASSPQSSGAFPTQYF
NA | TRBJ1-6 | TRBV6-1 | CASSGTGDSPLHF
NA | TRBJ2-2 | TRBV30 | CAWRFGGTDNTGELFF
NA | TRBJ2-3 | TRBV20-1 | CSAPDRDVMYF
NA | TRBJ1-1 | TRBV5-4 | CASSIRQVPTEAFF
NA | TRBJ2-7 | TRBV11-2 | CASSQDIATGQYF
NA | TRBJ1-5 | TRBV18 | CASSPGTGDQPQHF
NA | TRBJ1-2 | TRBV5-1 | CASSLESGAGNYGYTF
NA | TRBJ2-2 | TRBV6-1 | CASRRLAQNTGELFF
NA | TRBJ2-1 | TRBV4-3 | CASSQDPQVGKQFF
NA | TRBJ2-3 | TRBV11-2 | CASSAGLANTQYF
NA | TRBJ1-2 | TRBV2 | CASSAGGAQEYGYTF
NA | TRBJ2-5 | TRBV5-4 | CASSLGTQQETQYF
NA | TRBJ1-5 | TRBV5-5 | CASSSFGTGNQPQHF
NA | TRBJ1-6 | TRBV10-2 | CASSEVSGTNSPLHF
NA | TRBJ1-2 | TRBV29-1 | CSVEDQEWWGNYGYTF
NA | TRBJ2-3 | TRBV7-9 | CASSYGQGTAADTQYF
NA | TRBJ2-5 | TRBV13 | CASSLSGLAVETQYF
once | TRBJ1-1 | TRBV18 | CASSPSSSGGTEAFF
few | TRBJ1-5 | TRBV6-6 | CASSLYEDSQPQHF
NA | TRBJ1-5 | TRBV28 | CASSTGPGSNQPQHF
NA | TRBJ1-4 | TRBV6-5 | CASSYGEGWANEKLFF
NA | TRBJ1-3 | TRBV30 | CARGPPVSGNTIYF
NA | TRBJ2-1 | TRBV28 | CATVGQLSYNEQFF
NA | TRBJ2-7 | TRBV6-5 | CASRRDRAVGHEQYF
few | TRBJ1-6 | TRBV6-5 | CASSYSTNGNSPLHF
NA | TRBJ1-3 | TRBV9 | CASSVGVMGAGNTIYF